The rows below give T cell receptor beta chains drawn from one sample of a study of T cell responses to AZD1222 COVID-19 vaccine. Measured with immunoSEQ multiplex PCR; TCRdb has only the in-frame clones, and not every one. There are fewer than 90,000 clones in the sample; 88% occur only once, and 9.5% to 13% lies in the top ten. Sequences were derived from peripheral blood, sampled on day 0 of AZD1222 vaccination. All receptors come from an adult in good health. The CDR3 runs from the conserved cysteine through the conserved F or W. A D gene is named only where the DNA matches it firmly. Clone sizes are given selectively: once, few, many, or a class where the clone is expanded.

j_gene: TRBJ1-2; v_gene: TRBV7-3; d_gene: -; abundance: -; CDR3aa: CASSPAGAYGYTF
j_gene: TRBJ1-5; v_gene: TRBV5-1; d_gene: -; abundance: once; CDR3aa: CASSLTGGNQPQHF
j_gene: TRBJ2-3; v_gene: TRBV5-4; d_gene: -; abundance: -; CDR3aa: CASSGSSPDTQYF
j_gene: TRBJ1-5; v_gene: TRBV12-5; d_gene: -; abundance: -; CDR3aa: CASVLDRRVEPQHF
j_gene: TRBJ1-2; v_gene: TRBV28; d_gene: TRBD1; abundance: -; CDR3aa: CASSPTGRIYTF
j_gene: TRBJ2-7; v_gene: TRBV28; d_gene: -; abundance: -; CDR3aa: CASTLGGFYEQYF
j_gene: TRBJ2-5; v_gene: TRBV3-1/TRBV3-2; d_gene: TRBD2; abundance: -; CDR3aa: CASSPGLAGIETQYF
j_gene: TRBJ1-2; v_gene: TRBV28; d_gene: -; abundance: -; CDR3aa: CASSSPSLTGTYGYTF
j_gene: TRBJ1-4; v_gene: TRBV27; d_gene: TRBD1; abundance: few; CDR3aa: CAVGQGVEKLFF
j_gene: TRBJ2-1; v_gene: TRBV9; d_gene: TRBD2; abundance: -; CDR3aa: CASSLTSGARGEQFF
j_gene: TRBJ2-3; v_gene: TRBV19; d_gene: TRBD1; abundance: once; CDR3aa: CASSPDRQSTDTQYF
j_gene: TRBJ1-1; v_gene: TRBV5-4; d_gene: -; abundance: once; CDR3aa: CASSLNSMNTEAFF
j_gene: TRBJ1-5; v_gene: TRBV15; d_gene: -; abundance: once; CDR3aa: CATSPDRNQPQHF
j_gene: TRBJ2-1; v_gene: TRBV11-2; d_gene: TRBD2; abundance: once; CDR3aa: CASSSGLDNEQFF
j_gene: TRBJ1-5; v_gene: TRBV6-5; d_gene: -; abundance: -; CDR3aa: CASLSRNQPQHF
j_gene: TRBJ2-5; v_gene: TRBV19; d_gene: -; abundance: -; CDR3aa: CASRRGGTGQETQYF
j_gene: TRBJ2-1; v_gene: TRBV10-3; d_gene: -; abundance: -; CDR3aa: CAISGPGNEQFF
j_gene: TRBJ2-1; v_gene: TRBV30; d_gene: -; abundance: -; CDR3aa: CAWTAPPGGGSSYNEQFF
j_gene: TRBJ2-2; v_gene: TRBV3-1/TRBV3-2; d_gene: -; abundance: -; CDR3aa: CASSPRTLPGELFF
j_gene: TRBJ1-1; v_gene: TRBV11-3; d_gene: -; abundance: -; CDR3aa: CASSFSTNTEAFF
j_gene: TRBJ2-7; v_gene: TRBV19; d_gene: -; abundance: -; CDR3aa: CASSPLSAYEQYF
j_gene: TRBJ2-1; v_gene: TRBV18; d_gene: -; abundance: once; CDR3aa: CASSPPPRSNNEQFF
j_gene: TRBJ2-1; v_gene: TRBV19; d_gene: -; abundance: -; CDR3aa: CASSIVAPPSNEQFF
j_gene: TRBJ1-5; v_gene: TRBV7-2; d_gene: -; abundance: -; CDR3aa: CASSSKRSGDQPQHF
j_gene: TRBJ1-5; v_gene: TRBV28; d_gene: -; abundance: -; CDR3aa: CASSLHSSYSNQPQHF
j_gene: TRBJ1-2; v_gene: TRBV6-5; d_gene: -; abundance: -; CDR3aa: CASSYSRGGYGYTF
j_gene: TRBJ1-4; v_gene: TRBV6-5; d_gene: TRBD1; abundance: once; CDR3aa: CASSYSGTGAEKLFF
j_gene: TRBJ2-4; v_gene: TRBV7-8; d_gene: -; abundance: -; CDR3aa: CASSPIRDTLNPGNIQYF
j_gene: TRBJ1-1; v_gene: TRBV19; d_gene: -; abundance: medium-sized; CDR3aa: CASSINDWNTEAFF
j_gene: TRBJ2-2; v_gene: TRBV3-1/TRBV3-2; d_gene: TRBD2; abundance: once; CDR3aa: CASSGGAGELFF
j_gene: TRBJ1-5; v_gene: TRBV19; d_gene: -; abundance: -; CDR3aa: CASSLTGIWNQPQHF
j_gene: TRBJ2-1; v_gene: TRBV6-4; d_gene: TRBD1; abundance: -; CDR3aa: CASSPRDRGNEQFF
j_gene: TRBJ2-5; v_gene: TRBV6-4; d_gene: -; abundance: -; CDR3aa: CASSDALGETQYF
j_gene: TRBJ1-4; v_gene: TRBV7-2; d_gene: -; abundance: -; CDR3aa: CASSSQNGEKLFF
j_gene: TRBJ2-1; v_gene: TRBV9; d_gene: -; abundance: -; CDR3aa: CASSVGVNSAYNEQFF
j_gene: TRBJ1-2; v_gene: TRBV5-1; d_gene: TRBD1; abundance: -; CDR3aa: CASSLRQGSYGYTF
j_gene: TRBJ2-1; v_gene: TRBV5-1; d_gene: TRBD1; abundance: -; CDR3aa: CASSSGTGGYNEQFF
j_gene: TRBJ1-5; v_gene: TRBV12-3/TRBV12-4; d_gene: -; abundance: -; CDR3aa: CASTPQLSMPQHF
j_gene: TRBJ2-1; v_gene: TRBV9; d_gene: -; abundance: -; CDR3aa: CASSVDGSTYNEQFF
j_gene: TRBJ1-1; v_gene: TRBV6-5; d_gene: TRBD1; abundance: once; CDR3aa: CASSYLRTGGTEAFF
j_gene: TRBJ2-5; v_gene: TRBV19; d_gene: -; abundance: -; CDR3aa: CASSWGPQETQYF
j_gene: TRBJ1-5; v_gene: TRBV19; d_gene: TRBD1; abundance: -; CDR3aa: CATRTGWGNQPQHF
j_gene: TRBJ2-3; v_gene: TRBV5-1; d_gene: -; abundance: -; CDR3aa: CASSLAPLVADTQYF
j_gene: TRBJ1-2; v_gene: TRBV6-5; d_gene: -; abundance: -; CDR3aa: CASRGDYGYTF
j_gene: TRBJ1-2; v_gene: TRBV24-1; d_gene: TRBD1; abundance: -; CDR3aa: CATSETRGRREGYTF
j_gene: TRBJ1-6; v_gene: TRBV2; d_gene: -; abundance: few; CDR3aa: CASSEDPSYSPLHF
j_gene: TRBJ2-2; v_gene: TRBV19; d_gene: -; abundance: -; CDR3aa: CASQVGLGGELFF
j_gene: TRBJ2-5; v_gene: TRBV7-9; d_gene: TRBD2; abundance: -; CDR3aa: CASSSSGVGQETQYF
j_gene: TRBJ2-7; v_gene: TRBV4-2; d_gene: TRBD1; abundance: -; CDR3aa: CASSQGETGTGTYEQYF
j_gene: TRBJ1-5; v_gene: TRBV7-2; d_gene: TRBD1; abundance: -; CDR3aa: CASSLASIGTGSPPQHF
j_gene: TRBJ1-1; v_gene: TRBV5-1; d_gene: -; abundance: -; CDR3aa: CASRGVNTEAFF
j_gene: TRBJ1-3; v_gene: TRBV5-1; d_gene: -; abundance: -; CDR3aa: CASSFGASGNTIYF
j_gene: TRBJ2-3; v_gene: TRBV11-3; d_gene: -; abundance: few; CDR3aa: CASSCTDTQYF
j_gene: TRBJ1-5; v_gene: TRBV29-1; d_gene: -; abundance: once; CDR3aa: CSVSPGGNQPQHF
j_gene: TRBJ1-1; v_gene: TRBV6-5; d_gene: -; abundance: once; CDR3aa: CASSTGTGNTEAFF
j_gene: TRBJ1-2; v_gene: TRBV5-1; d_gene: -; abundance: -; CDR3aa: CASSPGQPNYGYTF
j_gene: TRBJ1-1; v_gene: TRBV3-1/TRBV3-2; d_gene: -; abundance: -; CDR3aa: CASSQVQGGTEAFF
j_gene: TRBJ1-3; v_gene: TRBV4-1; d_gene: -; abundance: few; CDR3aa: CASSQPTEGNTIYF
j_gene: TRBJ2-1; v_gene: TRBV9; d_gene: TRBD1; abundance: -; CDR3aa: CASSPRQGEANEQFF
j_gene: TRBJ1-3; v_gene: TRBV11-2; d_gene: -; abundance: -; CDR3aa: CASSSTRGGNTIYF